Below, 22 T cell receptor beta chains from the same sample are listed, as sequenced in a study of metastatic and nonmetastatic thyroid tumors. No patient received treatment before thyroid surgery. TCRdb re-called the PCR reads through MiXCR. The data hold about 56,000 clones, with 30% observed a single time. The sequenced sample consisted of blood. These receptors were obtained from a female donor with papillary thyroid cancer or a benign thyroid nodule (not recorded which). Some clones in this sample may be carry-over from other donors' samples.

The chain is built from TRBV30 and TRBJ2-7, with D uncertain. The CDR3 loop spans 13 amino acids. The germline V gene encodes CDR1 GTSNPN and CDR2 SVGIG (reference sequence). V gave up 8 bases and J gave up 1 base, with 15 bases separating them. The CDR3 loop reads CAMAVGYSYEQYF. CDR3 DNA: TGTGCCATGGCAGTCGGGTATTCCTACGAGCAGTACTTC. Full variable domain (missing parts from reference TRBV30 and TRBJ2-7): SQTIHQWPATLVQPVGSPLSLECTVEGTSNPNLYWYRQAAGRGLQLLFYSVGIGQISSEVPQNLSASRPQDRQFILSSKKLLLSDSGFYLCAMAVGYSYEQYFGPGTRLTVT.

This clone is labeled medium-sized. The chain combines TRBV12-3 or TRBV12-4 with TRBJ2-5, with 12 bases matching TRBD2. The CDR3 is 15 residues long. Trimming removed 4 bases from V and 2 bases from J; junction bases left unmatched: 2. This CDR3 is CASSSGTSGQETQYF. As DNA, the CDR3 is TGTGCCAGCAGTTCCGGGACTAGCGGGCAAGAGACCCAGTACTTC.

The chain links TRBV30 to TRBJ1-1; a weak D match, TRBD1 (5 bases). Germline V lookup: CDR1 GTSNPN, CDR2 SVGIG (reference sequence). CDR3 length: 15 residues. Trimming removed 0 bases at V and 1 base at J, with 12 bases between. DNA of the CDR3: TGTGCCTGGAGTGTATACGGACAAACGAACACTGAAGCTTTCTTT. Translating it yields CAWSVYGQTNTEAFF. Filled out from reference TRBV30 and TRBJ1-1, the complete variable domain reads SQTIHQWPATLVQPVGSPLSLECTVEGTSNPNLYWYRQAAGRGLQLLFYSVGIGQISSEVPQNLSASRPQDRQFILSSKKLLLSDSGFYLCAWSVYGQTNTEAFFGQGTRLTVV.

The chain recombines TRBV19 with TRBJ1-4; tentatively, D is TRBD1 (6 bases). The CDR3 spans 14 residues. Germline V CDR1 and CDR2: LNHDA, SQIVND (reference sequence). V dropped 7 bases and J dropped 8 bases, with 17 bases sitting between them. The CDR3 sequence: CASTRAGAEEKLFF. DNA of the CDR3: TGTGCCAGTACCCGGGCGGGGGCCGAAGAAAAACTGTTTTTT.

The CDR3: CASSVAPMRLAGGDEQFF. Written as DNA, the CDR3 is TGTGCCAGCAGCGTAGCCCCTATGAGACTAGCGGGAGGCGATGAGCAGTTCTTC. The chain uses TRBV9 and TRBJ2-1, with 13 bases that match TRBD2. The V gene end was trimmed by 0 bases and the J gene end by 8 bases; junction bases not matched to a gene: 11. Germline V gene data show CDR1 as SGDLS and CDR2 as YYNGEE. This CDR3 spans 18 amino acids.

The chain joins TRBV4-2 to TRBJ2-5; maybe TRBD1 (6 bases). There are 17 residues in the CDR3. Per the germline V gene, CDR1 is LGHNA and CDR2 is YNFKEQ. V was clipped by 0 bases and J by 4 bases, with 18 bases between them. The CDR3 protein is CASSQDIPGRGLETQYF. DNA of the CDR3: TGTGCCAGCAGCCAAGATATCCCGGGCAGGGGCTTAGAGACCCAGTACTTC.

This clone has more than one count but fewer than ten. The V call is TRBV28, the J call TRBJ2-7, with D maybe TRBD1 (6 bases). The CDR3 extends over 14 amino acids. In germline, CDR1 is MDHEN, CDR2 SYDVKM. Trimming shortened V by 6 bases and J by 4 bases, and 16 bases separated the two germline ends. CDR3 sequence (DNA): TGTGCCAGCAGCTTACAGGGTTATGTATACGAGCAGTACTTC. Its protein is CASSLQGYVYEQYF.

The chain has TRBV14 and TRBJ2-3; 12 bases match TRBD2. V lost 4 bases, J lost 4 bases, and 15 bases stayed unmatched. The CDR3 covers 19 residues. CDR1 and CDR2 from the germline V gene are SGHDN and FVKESK. The CDR3 is CASSPSGRGFFEKADTQYF. In nucleotides, the CDR3 is TGTGCCAGCAGCCCTAGCGGGAGGGGTTTCTTTGAGAAGGCAGATACGCAGTATTTT. The full variable domain, completed using reference TRBV14 and TRBJ2-3, is EAGVTQFPSHSVIEKGQTVTLRCDPISGHDNLYWYRRVMGKEIKFLLHFVKESKQDESGMPNNRFLAERTGGTYSTLKVQPAELEDSGVYFCASSPSGRGFFEKADTQYFGPGTRLTVL.

The chain carries TRBV4-2 and TRBJ1-3; D is undetermined. Trimming removed 4 bases from V and 0 bases from J, with 16 bases in between. Germline V gene sequence: CDR1 LGHNA, CDR2 YNFKEQ. The CDR3 has 17 residues. The CDR3 here is CASSPVVTYYSGNTIYF. DNA of the CDR3: TGTGCCAGCAGCCCTGTAGTCACTTATTACTCTGGAAACACCATATATTTT.

J is TRBJ2-3 and V is TRBV7-8; D gene unclear. The CDR3 extends over 13 amino acids. The germline V gene has CDR1 SGHVS and CDR2 FQNEAQ. Trimming shortened V by 1 base and J by 4 bases, and 6 bases separated the two germline ends. The CDR3 loop is CASSLGGADTQYF. The CDR3 DNA is TGTGCCAGCAGCTTAGGAGGAGCAGATACGCAGTATTTT.

This chain connects TRBV28 to TRBJ1-1; D possibly corresponds to TRBD1 (6 bases). The CDR3 is 16 amino acids. Germline V gene data show CDR1 as MDHEN and CDR2 as SYDVKM. V was pared by 3 bases and J by 3 bases, with 17 bases between. The CDR3 loop is CASSLIGGPGDTEAFF. CDR3 in DNA: TGTGCCAGCAGTTTGATAGGGGGGCCGGGGGACACTGAAGCTTTCTTT.

The rearrangement uses TRBV28 and TRBJ2-7; D uncertain. The CDR3 is 13 amino acids. Germline V gene sequence: CDR1 MDHEN, CDR2 SYDVKM. Trimming pared 4 bases from V and 4 bases from J, leaving 11 bases between. The CDR3 loop reads CASSSPSLYEQYF. The CDR3 nucleotides are TGTGCCAGCAGTTCCCCCTCCCTGTACGAGCAGTACTTC.

This clone is termed medium-sized. The gene calls are TRBV25-1 and TRBJ2-7; 10 nucleotides line up with TRBD1. This CDR3 has 13 residues. Germline V gene data show CDR1 as MGHDK and CDR2 as SYGVNS. V lost 10 bases to trimming and J lost 2 bases; unmatched junction nucleotides: 5. The CDR3 protein is CATKGQGAYEQYF. CDR3 in DNA: TGTGCCACCAAAGGACAGGGGGCCTACGAGCAGTACTTC.

Points on this clone: The junction departs from germline at one end; a sequencing error may be responsible. The chain couples TRBV6-1 to TRBJ2-1; no clear D. Germline assignment: CDR1 MNHNS and CDR2 SASEGT. This CDR3 has 13 residues. CDR3 residues: CAGSEYLYNEQFF. CDR3 DNA sequence: TGTGCCGGCAGTGAATACCTGTACAATGAGCAGTTCTTC.

In its sample, this clone was seen many times. This chain uses TRBV7-2 with TRBJ1-5; D is uncertain. The CDR3 has 12 residues. V lost 3 bases, J lost 5 bases, and 5 bases lay in between. Germline CDR1 is SGHTA and CDR2 is FQGNSA. The CDR3 protein is CASSFFDQPQHF. The CDR3 nucleotides read TGTGCCAGCAGCTTTTTCGATCAGCCCCAGCATTTT.

Many counts were recorded for this clone. The chain carries TRBV9 and TRBJ2-2; either TRBD1 or TRBD2 may supply D (7 bases each). CDR1 is SGDLS and CDR2 is YYNGEE in the germline V gene. V lost 0 bases and J lost 5, with 11 bases in between. The CDR3 is 15 amino acids. Here the CDR3 reads CASSVDQGGTGELFF. CDR3 bases: TGTGCCAGCAGCGTAGATCAGGGGGGGACCGGGGAGCTGTTTTTT.

On this clone: A read error may produce the germline difference seen at one junction end. The J gene is TRBJ1-1, the V gene TRBV5-1; weak D call: TRBD1 (5 bases). Germline CDR1 SGHRS, CDR2 YFSETQ. This CDR3 is 13 amino acids long. The CDR3 DNA is TGTGCCAGCAGCTACAGGTTGCGCACTGAAGCTTTCTTT. Amino acids: CASSYRLRTEAFF.

In this sample, this clone turned up a few times. The V call is TRBV6-1, the J call TRBJ1-2, with 7 bases lining up with TRBD1. J was trimmed by 8 bases and V by 6 bases; bases with no gene match: 6. The CDR3 is 12 residues long. Germline V gives CDR1 MNHNS, CDR2 SASEGT. In DNA form, the CDR3 reads TGTGCCAGCAGGGCAGGGGGTTGGGGCTACACCTTC. Its protein is CASRAGGWGYTF.

V is TRBV12-3 or TRBV12-4 and J is TRBJ1-2; maybe TRBD1 (5 bases). The CDR3 is made up of 15 amino acids. V dropped 4 bases and J dropped 8 bases, with 20 bases sitting between them. CDR3 loop: CASSSRNRGVWGYTF. In DNA, the CDR3 is TGTGCCAGCAGTTCGCGGAATCGGGGGGTTTGGGGCTACACCTTC.

J is TRBJ2-7 and V is TRBV11-2; tentatively, D is TRBD1 or TRBD2 (6 bases each). Trimming removed 2 bases from V and 3 bases from J, with 20 bases in between. The CDR3 extends over 17 amino acids. The germline V gene has CDR1 SGHAT and CDR2 FQNNGV. The CDR3 DNA reads as TGTGCCAGCAGCTTAAAGGGGGGAAGCGTGACACACTACGAGCAGTACTTC. Residues: CASSLKGGSVTHYEQYF.

The rearrangement uses TRBV2 and TRBJ1-3, with 7 bases aligning to TRBD1. Germline V gives CDR1 SNHLY, CDR2 FYNNEI. Unmatched junction bases numbered 8, after V lost 6 bases and J lost 0 bases. The CDR3 is made up of 16 amino acids. The chain's CDR3 is CASRDRAILSGNTIYF. The CDR3 region has the DNA TGTGCCAGCAGAGACAGGGCTATCCTCTCTGGAAACACCATATATTTT. Combining the CDR3 with reference TRBV2 and TRBJ1-3 gives the whole variable domain EPEVTQTPSHQVTQMGQEVILRCVPISNHLYFYWYRQILGQKVEFLVSFYNNEISEKSEIFDDQFSVERPDGSNFTLKIRSTKLEDSAMYFCASRDRAILSGNTIYFGEGSWLTVV.

The chain is built from TRBV2 and TRBJ2-1; D possibly matches TRBD1 or TRBD2 (5 bases each). This CDR3 is 14 amino acids long. The germline V gene has CDR1 SNHLY and CDR2 FYNNEI. V lost 7 bases, J lost 7 bases, and 17 bases lay in between. The CDR3 DNA follows: TGTGCCAGCAATTGGACACCCAGGGAGAATGAGCAGTTCTTC. Translating it yields CASNWTPRENEQFF.